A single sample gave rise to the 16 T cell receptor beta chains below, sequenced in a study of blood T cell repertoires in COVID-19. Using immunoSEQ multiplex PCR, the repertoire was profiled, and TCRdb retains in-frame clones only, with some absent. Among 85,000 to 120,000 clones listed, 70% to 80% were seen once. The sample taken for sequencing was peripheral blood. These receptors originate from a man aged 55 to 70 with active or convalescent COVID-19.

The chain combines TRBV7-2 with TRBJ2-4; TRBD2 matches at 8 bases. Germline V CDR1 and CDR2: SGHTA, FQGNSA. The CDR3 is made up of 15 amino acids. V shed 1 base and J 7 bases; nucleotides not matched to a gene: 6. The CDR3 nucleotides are TGTGCCAGCAGCTTAGGGGGGACTAGGTGGAACATTCAGTACTTC. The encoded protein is CASSLGGTRWNIQYF.

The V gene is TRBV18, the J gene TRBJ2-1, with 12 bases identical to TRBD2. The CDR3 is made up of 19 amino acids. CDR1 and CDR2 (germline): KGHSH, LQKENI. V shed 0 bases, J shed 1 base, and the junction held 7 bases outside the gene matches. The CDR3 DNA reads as TGTGCCAGCTCACCACCCCGGTCTAGCGGGAGGGAATCCTACAATGAGCAGTTCTTC. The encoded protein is CASSPPRSSGRESYNEQFF.

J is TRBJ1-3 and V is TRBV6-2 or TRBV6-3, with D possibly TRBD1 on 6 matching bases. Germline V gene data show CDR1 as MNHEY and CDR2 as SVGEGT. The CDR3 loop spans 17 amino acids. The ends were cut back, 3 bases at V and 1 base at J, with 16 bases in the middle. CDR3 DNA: TGTGCCAGCAGTTATTGGTCTCCGACAGGATCTGGAAACACCATATATTTT. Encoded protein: CASSYWSPTGSGNTIYF.

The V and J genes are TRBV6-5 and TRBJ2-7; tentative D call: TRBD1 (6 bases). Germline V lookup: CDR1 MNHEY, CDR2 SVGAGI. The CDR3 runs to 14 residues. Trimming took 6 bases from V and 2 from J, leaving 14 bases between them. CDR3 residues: CASSSGVPPYEQYF. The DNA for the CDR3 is TGTGCCAGCAGCTCAGGGGTCCCCCCCTACGAGCAGTACTTC.

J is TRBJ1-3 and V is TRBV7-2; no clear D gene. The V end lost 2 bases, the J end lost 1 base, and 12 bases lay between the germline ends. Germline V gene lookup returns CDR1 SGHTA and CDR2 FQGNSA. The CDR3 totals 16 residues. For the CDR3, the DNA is TGTGCCAGCAGCTTAAGCGTTACGGGTTCTGGAAACACCATATATTTT. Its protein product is CASSLSVTGSGNTIYF.

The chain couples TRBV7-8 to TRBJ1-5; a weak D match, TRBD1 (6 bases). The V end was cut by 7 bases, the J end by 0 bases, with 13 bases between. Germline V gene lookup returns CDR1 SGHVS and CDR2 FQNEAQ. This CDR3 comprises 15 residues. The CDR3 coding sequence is TGTGCCAGCAATTCACAGGGAGTTAGCAATCAGCCCCAGCATTTT. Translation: CASNSQGVSNQPQHF. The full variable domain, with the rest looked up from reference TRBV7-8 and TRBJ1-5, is GAGVSQSPRYKVAKRGQDVALRCDPISGHVSLFWYQQALGQGPEFLTYFQNEAQLDKSGLPSDRFFAERPEGSVSTLKIQRTQQEDSAVYLCASNSQGVSNQPQHFGDGTRLSIL.

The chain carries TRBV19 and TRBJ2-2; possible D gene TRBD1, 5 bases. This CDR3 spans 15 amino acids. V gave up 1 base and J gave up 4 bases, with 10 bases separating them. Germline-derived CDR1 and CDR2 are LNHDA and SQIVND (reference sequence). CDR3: CASSIGRGSTGELFF. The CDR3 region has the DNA TGTGCCAGTAGTATAGGAAGGGGTAGCACCGGGGAGCTGTTTTTT. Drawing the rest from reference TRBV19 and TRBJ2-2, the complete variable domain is DGGITQSPKYLFRKEGQNVTLSCEQNLNHDAMYWYRQDPGQGLRLIYYSQIVNDFQKGDIAEGYSVSREKKESFPLTVTSAQKNPTAFYLCASSIGRGSTGELFFGEGSRLTVL.

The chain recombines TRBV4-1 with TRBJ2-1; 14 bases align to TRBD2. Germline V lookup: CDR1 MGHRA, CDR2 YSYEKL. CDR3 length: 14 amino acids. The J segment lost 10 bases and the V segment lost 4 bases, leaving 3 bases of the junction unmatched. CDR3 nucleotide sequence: TGCGCCAGCAGCCTCGGACTAGCGGGAGGCGAGCAGTTCTTC. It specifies CASSLGLAGGEQFF.

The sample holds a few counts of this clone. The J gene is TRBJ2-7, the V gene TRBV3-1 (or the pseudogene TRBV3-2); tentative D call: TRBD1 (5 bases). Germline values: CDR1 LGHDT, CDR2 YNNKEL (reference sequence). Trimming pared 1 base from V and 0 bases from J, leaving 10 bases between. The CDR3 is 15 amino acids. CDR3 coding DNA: TGTGCCAGCAGCCAAGCCAGGGCCATCTCCTACGAGCAGTACTTC. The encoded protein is CASSQARAISYEQYF.

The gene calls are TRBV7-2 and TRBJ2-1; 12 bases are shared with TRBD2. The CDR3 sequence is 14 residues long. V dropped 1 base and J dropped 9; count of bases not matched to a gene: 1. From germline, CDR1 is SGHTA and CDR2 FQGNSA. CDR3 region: CASSLVLAGGEQFF. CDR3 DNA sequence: TGTGCCAGCAGCTTAGTACTAGCGGGAGGTGAGCAGTTCTTC. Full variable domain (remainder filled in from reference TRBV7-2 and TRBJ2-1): GAGVSQSPSNKVTEKGKDVELRCDPISGHTALYWYRQSLGQGLEFLIYFQGNSAPDKSGLPSDRFSAERTGGSVSTLTIQRTQQEDSAVYLCASSLVLAGGEQFFGPGTRLTVL.

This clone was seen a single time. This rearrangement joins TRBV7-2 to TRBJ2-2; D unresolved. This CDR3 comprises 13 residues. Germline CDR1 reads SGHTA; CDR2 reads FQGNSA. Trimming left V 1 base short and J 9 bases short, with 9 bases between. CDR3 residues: CASSLVWARELFF. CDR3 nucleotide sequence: TGTGCCAGCAGCTTAGTCTGGGCAAGGGAGCTGTTTTTT. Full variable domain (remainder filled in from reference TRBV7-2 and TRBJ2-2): GAGVSQSPSNKVTEKGKDVELRCDPISGHTALYWYRQSLGQGLEFLIYFQGNSAPDKSGLPSDRFSAERTGGSVSTLTIQRTQQEDSAVYLCASSLVWARELFFGEGSRLTVL.

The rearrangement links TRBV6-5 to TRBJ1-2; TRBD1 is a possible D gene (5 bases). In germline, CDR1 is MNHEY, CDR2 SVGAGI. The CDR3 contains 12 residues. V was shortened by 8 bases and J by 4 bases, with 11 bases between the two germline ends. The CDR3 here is CASLDSLYGYTF. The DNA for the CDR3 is TGTGCCAGCCTCGACAGTCTCTATGGCTACACCTTC.

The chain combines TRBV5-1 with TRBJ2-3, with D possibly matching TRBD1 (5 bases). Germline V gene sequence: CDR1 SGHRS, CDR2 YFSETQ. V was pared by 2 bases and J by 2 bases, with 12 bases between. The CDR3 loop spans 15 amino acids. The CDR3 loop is CASSFRGQHTDTQYF. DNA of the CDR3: TGCGCCAGCAGCTTCAGAGGACAACACACAGATACGCAGTATTTT.

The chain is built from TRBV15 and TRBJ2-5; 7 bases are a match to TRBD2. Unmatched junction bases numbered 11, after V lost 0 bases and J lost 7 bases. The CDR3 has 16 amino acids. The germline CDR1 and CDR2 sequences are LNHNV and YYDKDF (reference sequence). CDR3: CATSRDQMAGVGTQYF. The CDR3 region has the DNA TGTGCCACCAGCAGAGATCAAATGGCGGGAGTGGGGACCCAGTACTTC.

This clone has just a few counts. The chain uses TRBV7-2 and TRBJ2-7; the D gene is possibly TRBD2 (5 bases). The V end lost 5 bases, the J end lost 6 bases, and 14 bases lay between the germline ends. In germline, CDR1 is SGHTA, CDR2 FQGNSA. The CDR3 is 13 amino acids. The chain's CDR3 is CASSLSSRGEQYF. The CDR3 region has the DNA TGTGCCAGCAGCCTCTCATCACGGGGCGAGCAGTACTTC.

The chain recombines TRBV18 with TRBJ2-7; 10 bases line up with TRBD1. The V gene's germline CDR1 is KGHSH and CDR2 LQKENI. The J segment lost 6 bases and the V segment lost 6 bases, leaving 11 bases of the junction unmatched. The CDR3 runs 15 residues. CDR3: CASSSLGGTGVEQYF. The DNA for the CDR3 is TGTGCCAGCTCGTCCCTAGGGGGGACAGGGGTCGAGCAGTACTTC.